The 9 T cell receptor beta chains in this list originate from one sample, sequenced in a study of blood T cell dynamics during melanoma immunotherapy. Noted time point: pre-treatment baseline. The data were produced by immunoSEQ multiplex PCR, yet TCRdb's version contains in-frame clones alone and is incomplete. The top ten clones hold 14% of a sample with around 10,000 clones, just under 85% of them seen once. The sequencing here drew on blood, taken from a patient treated with checkpoint blockade. The receptors come from a human donor with melanoma.

The chain links TRBV11-2 to TRBJ2-7; tentative D call: TRBD2 (6 bases). The length of the CDR3 is 15 residues. The V gene's germline CDR1 is SGHAT and CDR2 FQNNGV. With 5 bases removed from V and 2 bases from J, the gap between germline ends came to 16 bases. CDR3 nucleotide sequence: TGTGCCAGCAGCCTATTAACGGGGGTTGCCTACGAGCAGTACTTC. It specifies CASSLLTGVAYEQYF.

The chain employs TRBV28 and TRBJ2-7, with D possibly TRBD1 on 6 matching bases. In germline, CDR1 is MDHEN, CDR2 SYDVKM. V lost 5 bases and J 1 base, leaving 12 bases between the germline ends. The CDR3 totals 14 residues. The CDR3 is CASSPGTKSYEQYF. The CDR3 DNA reads TGTGCCAGCAGTCCCGGGACAAAATCCTACGAGCAGTACTTC. The whole variable domain, remainder taken from reference TRBV28 and TRBJ2-7, is DVKVTQSSRYLVKRTGEKVFLECVQDMDHENMFWYRQDPGLGLRLIYFSYDVKMKEKGDIPEGYSVSREKKERFSLILESASTNQTSMYLCASSPGTKSYEQYFGPGTRLTVT.

The chain uses TRBV18 and TRBJ2-6; D is ambiguous. V was cut by 1 base and J by 2 bases, with 9 bases left in between. In germline, CDR1 is KGHSH, CDR2 LQKENI. The CDR3 totals 16 residues. The CDR3 loop reads CASSPLPEPGANVLTF. The CDR3 bases are TGTGCCAGCTCACCACTACCCGAACCTGGGGCCAACGTCCTGACTTTC. Based on the CDR3 plus reference TRBV18 and TRBJ2-6, the full variable domain is NAGVMQNPRHLVRRRGQEARLRCSPMKGHSHVYWYRQLPEEGLKFMVYLQKENIIDESGMPKERFSAEFPKEGPSILRIQQVVRGDSAAYFCASSPLPEPGANVLTFGAGSRLTVL.

This clone showed up just once. DNA for the CDR3: TGTGCCAGCAGCTTAGGACAGGGTTGGGCAGATACGCAGTATTTT. It yields the protein CASSLGQGWADTQYF. The rearrangement links TRBV7-2 to TRBJ2-3, with TRBD1 matching 7 bases. The CDR3 has 15 residues. Looked up from germline, CDR1 is SGHTA and CDR2 is FQGNSA. J lost 4 bases, V lost 1 base, and 5 bases had no gene match.

V gene TRBV9 combines with J gene TRBJ1-3; D is undetermined. The germline V gene has CDR1 SGDLS and CDR2 YYNGEE. The CDR3 is 13 residues long. Between the trimmed V and J ends, which lost 0 bases and 2 bases, there was a span of 3 bases. Here the CDR3 reads CASSVAAGNTIYF. CDR3 coding DNA: TGTGCCAGCAGCGTAGCGGCTGGAAACACCATATATTTT. Filled out from reference TRBV9 and TRBJ1-3, the complete variable domain reads DSGVTQTPKHLITATGQRVTLRCSPRSGDLSVYWYQQSLDQGLQFLIQYYNGEERAKGNILERFSAQQFPDLHSELNLSSLELGDSALYFCASSVAAGNTIYFGEGSWLTVV.

Of note for this clone: It differs at one base from a far larger clone, so likely a read error. This CDR3 is also generated by other DNA sequences in the sample. The chain employs TRBV7-2 and TRBJ1-4, with a tentative D call TRBD1 (5 bases). CDR3 length: 17 residues. Trimming shortened V by 5 bases and J by 0 bases, and 16 bases separated the two germline ends. Germline V CDR1 and CDR2: SGHTA, FQGNSA. The CDR3 region is CASSQGSGRPTNEKLFF. CDR3 coding DNA: TGTGCCAGCAGCCAAGGGTCGGGGCGGCCAACTAATGAAAAACTGTTTTTT.

The genes are TRBV19 and TRBJ1-5, with 7 bases that match TRBD1. Looked up from germline, CDR1 is LNHDA and CDR2 is SQIVND (reference sequence). This CDR3 contains 14 residues. V trimming: 5 bases; J trimming: 2 bases; junction bases outside the gene matches: 3. The CDR3 region has the DNA TGTGCCAGTAGTTCTACAGGGGGCAATCAGCCCCAGCATTTT. The encoded protein is CASSSTGGNQPQHF.

This chain links TRBV9 with TRBJ2-3; no reliable D call. V gave up 0 bases and J gave up 4 bases, with 6 bases separating them. The CDR3 totals 13 residues. In germline, CDR1 is SGDLS, CDR2 YYNGEE. CDR3 in DNA: TGTGCCAGCAGCGTAGGCGGATCAGATACGCAGTATTTT. It codes for CASSVGGSDTQYF.

This clone was seen a few times. This chain uses TRBV7-3 with TRBJ2-2; maybe TRBD2 (6 bases). Per germline, CDR1 SGHTA and CDR2 FQGTGA. Trimming stripped 5 bases from V and 8 bases from J, with 9 bases between. The CDR3 has 12 amino acids. CDR3 residues: CASSLARGELFF. In DNA form, the CDR3 reads TGTGCCAGCAGCCTAGCGCGGGGGGAGCTGTTTTTT. The whole variable domain, filled in from reference TRBV7-3 and TRBJ2-2, reads GAGVSQTPSNKVTEKGKYVELRCDPISGHTALYWYRQSLGQGPEFLIYFQGTGAADDSGLPNDRFFAVRPEGSVSTLKIQRTERGDSAVYLCASSLARGELFFGEGSRLTVL.